These 18 T cell receptor beta chains were all obtained from the same sample, sequenced in a study of metastatic and nonmetastatic thyroid tumors. TCRdb redid the clone calls on the PCR reads using MiXCR. The sample lists approximately 20,000 clones; approximately 12% were seen once. No treatment had been given to any patient before thyroid surgery. The sequenced sample consisted of blood. Receptors originate from a male donor with papillary thyroid cancer or a benign thyroid nodule (not recorded which). Some clones in this sample may be carry-over from other donors' samples.

This clone was seen ten or more times. The gene calls are TRBV2 and TRBJ2-1; D possibly corresponds to TRBD1 (5 bases). Trimming left V 6 bases short and J 4 bases short, with 16 bases between. The length of the CDR3 is 15 residues. CDR1 SNHLY and CDR2 FYNNEI come from the germline V gene. Here the CDR3 reads CASSLGPDRYNEQFF. The CDR3 region has the DNA TGTGCCAGCAGCCTCGGCCCCGACAGATACAATGAGCAGTTCTTC.

By frequency in the sample, this clone is medium-sized. The rearrangement links TRBV5-1 to TRBJ2-7, with TRBD1 identical over 8 bases. This CDR3 contains 16 residues. Per the germline V gene, CDR1 is SGHRS and CDR2 is YFSETQ. V lost 2 bases, J lost 1 base, and 8 bases stayed unmatched. Here the CDR3 reads CASSFLTGGTSYEQYF. For the CDR3, the DNA is TGCGCCAGCAGCTTCCTAACAGGGGGAACTTCCTACGAGCAGTACTTC.

The chain joins TRBV20-1 to TRBJ2-5; no clear D. The germline CDR1 and CDR2 sequences are DFQATT and SNEGSKA (reference sequence). This CDR3 contains 13 residues. Trimming pared 6 bases from V and 5 bases from J, leaving 16 bases between. DNA for the CDR3: TGCAGTGCGCCGATTGATAACCGCGAGACCCAGTACTTC. Its translation: CSAPIDNRETQYF.

With respect to this clone: Given a much more abundant clone one base away, this may be a read error. CDR3 sequence reads: CANSLNRAQETQYF. In DNA form, the CDR3 reads TGTGCCAACAGCCTAAACCGGGCACAAGAGACCCAGTACTTC. The chain is built from TRBV14 and TRBJ2-5, with D hard to call. Germline CDR1 and CDR2: SGHDN and FVKESK. The CDR3 length is 14 residues.

This clone came up many times. This sequence joins TRBV5-5 and TRBJ2-2; TRBD1 is a possible D gene (6 bases). CDR1 SGHKS and CDR2 YYEKEE come from the germline V gene (reference sequence). The CDR3 sequence is 15 residues long. V gave up 4 bases and J gave up 4 bases, with 14 bases separating them. CDR3 sequence: CASSVRTATTGELFF. The CDR3 DNA sequence: TGTGCCAGCAGCGTTCGGACAGCCACCACCGGGGAGCTGTTTTTT.

This clone was detected only a few times. This sequence joins TRBV12-3 or TRBV12-4 and TRBJ1-1, with 8 bases fitting TRBD1. The CDR3 sequence is 14 residues long. The ends lost 5 bases at V and 5 bases at J; junction bases unmatched: 7. The CDR3 loop reads CASSPTGEGTEAFF. The CDR3 DNA reads TGTGCCAGCAGTCCGACAGGGGAAGGGACTGAAGCTTTCTTT.

This clone was seen many times. The chain is built from TRBV12-3 or TRBV12-4 and TRBJ2-4, with 10 bases aligning to TRBD2. The CDR3 spans 14 residues. V was pared by 2 bases and J by 10 bases, with 5 bases of the junction left unmatched. This CDR3 is CASSLFSGLAIQYF. DNA for the CDR3: TGTGCCAGCAGTTTATTTTCGGGACTAGCGATTCAGTACTTC.

By frequency in the sample, this clone is medium-sized. V usage is TRBV6-5 and J usage is TRBJ1-2; TRBD1 is a possible D gene (6 bases). The V end lost 0 bases, the J end lost 4 bases, and 18 bases lay between the germline ends. Per the germline V gene, CDR1 is MNHEY and CDR2 is SVGAGI. CDR3 length: 17 residues. CDR3 coding DNA: TGTGCCAGCAGTTACTCGTATCCGGAGGGGGGAGGCTATGGCTACACCTTC. Its translation is CASSYSYPEGGGYGYTF.

This clone was observed many times. V is TRBV5-1 and J is TRBJ1-6; TRBD1 is a possible D gene (5 bases). The V and J ends lost 0 bases and 0 bases respectively, with 10 bases between them. The CDR3 extends over 17 amino acids. Germline lookup yields CDR1 SGHRS and CDR2 YFSETQ. The CDR3 DNA follows: TGCGCCAGCAGCTTGGGCAGGACAAGCTCCTATAATTCACCCCTCCACTTT. Translation: CASSLGRTSSYNSPLHF.

The V and J genes are TRBV6-1 and TRBJ2-1, with a weak D call TRBD1 (6 bases). Trimming removed 6 bases at V and 4 bases at J, with 13 bases between. The CDR3 covers 14 residues. From germline, CDR1 is MNHNS and CDR2 SASEGT. The DNA for the CDR3 is TGTGCCAGCAGAGACCTTGGACAGTACAATGAGCAGTTCTTC. Translated: CASRDLGQYNEQFF.

There are many counts of this clone. The rearrangement links TRBV5-1 to TRBJ1-1, with D maybe TRBD1 (6 bases). CDR3 length: 13 amino acids. Germline CDR1 SGHRS, CDR2 YFSETQ. V gave up 5 bases and J gave up 2 bases, with 10 bases separating them. The CDR3 here is CASREGQNTEAFF. The CDR3 DNA is TGCGCCAGCAGAGAGGGACAAAACACTGAAGCTTTCTTT.

The rearrangement uses TRBV25-1 and TRBJ1-2; no reliable D call. Germline V gives CDR1 MGHDK, CDR2 SYGVNS. This CDR3 has 16 amino acids. Trimming took off 3 bases at V and 0 bases at J, with 14 bases between the two ends. In DNA, the CDR3 is TGTGCCAGCAGTGAGTACTGTGATATTCCTAACTATGGCTACACCTTC. Its protein is CASSEYCDIPNYGYTF.

In its sample, this clone was seen many times. CDR3 sequence reads: CASSKSQGASIMNTEAFF. The DNA for the CDR3 is TGTGCCAGCAGTAAATCACAGGGGGCATCAATAATGAACACTGAAGCTTTCTTT. V is TRBV12-3 or TRBV12-4 and J is TRBJ1-1; 9 bases line up with TRBD1. V shed 5 bases and J 0 bases; nucleotides not matched to a gene: 13. The CDR3 is 18 residues long.

This clone ranks as medium-sized. Other nucleotide sequences from this sample produce the same CDR3. The V and J genes are TRBV12-3 or TRBV12-4 and TRBJ2-1; 8 bases are a match to TRBD2. The CDR3 covers 15 residues. With V trimmed by 10 bases and J by 0 bases, 8 bases remained unmatched. The CDR3 loop reads CAIQESGSSYNEQFF. DNA of the CDR3: TGTGCCATCCAAGAGAGCGGGAGCTCCTACAATGAGCAGTTCTTC.

This chain connects TRBV6-4 to TRBJ2-3; tentatively, D is TRBD2 (7 bases). This CDR3 is built from 14 residues. Looked up from germline, CDR1 is MRHNA and CDR2 is SNTAGT. Trimming pared 7 bases from V and 3 bases from J, leaving 14 bases between. CDR3 protein: CASIEGGETDTQYF. In nucleotides, the CDR3 is TGTGCCAGCATTGAAGGGGGGGAAACAGATACGCAGTATTTT.

This clone was observed at least ten times. The genes are TRBV3-1 and TRBJ1-1; D remains unclear. Trimming took off 3 bases at V and 0 bases at J, with 2 bases between the two ends. The germline CDR1 and CDR2 sequences are LGHDT and YNNKEL (reference sequence). This CDR3 has 12 residues. CDR3 coding DNA: TGTGCCAGCAGCCAGCTGAACACTGAAGCTTTCTTT. Its protein is CASSQLNTEAFF.

There are a few counts of this clone. This may stem from a read error, because a much larger clone lies one nucleotide away. The conserved final phenylalanine or tryptophan is absent from the CDR3, which likely points to a read error. The chain couples TRBV9 to TRBJ2-1; a weak D match, TRBD2 (6 bases). The ends were cut back, 2 bases at V and 7 bases at J, with 13 bases in the middle. The CDR3 covers 14 residues. From germline, CDR1 is SGDLS and CDR2 YYNGEE. In DNA form, the CDR3 reads TGTGCCAGCAGCGTGACCAGCGGGCGGAATGAGCAGTTCCTC. It is translated as CASSVTSGRNEQFL.

This chain links TRBV10-2 with TRBJ2-7; D might be TRBD1 (5 bases). Germline V gene lookup returns CDR1 WSHSY and CDR2 SAAADI. The CDR3 loop spans 12 amino acids. Trimming left V 1 base short and J 6 bases short, with 7 bases between. The CDR3 DNA is TGCGCCAGCAGTGAGTACAGGACCGAGCAGTACTTC. Its protein product is CASSEYRTEQYF.